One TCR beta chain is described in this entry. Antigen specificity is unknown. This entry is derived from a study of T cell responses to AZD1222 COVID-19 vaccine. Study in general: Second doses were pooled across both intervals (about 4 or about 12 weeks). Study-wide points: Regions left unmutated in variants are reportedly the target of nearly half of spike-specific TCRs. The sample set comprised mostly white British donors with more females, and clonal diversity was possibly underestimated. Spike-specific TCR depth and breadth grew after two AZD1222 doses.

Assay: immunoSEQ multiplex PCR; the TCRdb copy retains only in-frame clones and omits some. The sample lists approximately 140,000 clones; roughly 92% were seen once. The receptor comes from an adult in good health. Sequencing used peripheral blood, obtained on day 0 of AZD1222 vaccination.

The CDR3 region is CASSQYAGTDHTEAFF. The CDR3 DNA reads TGTGCCAGCAGCCAGTACGCAGGCACAGATCACACTGAAGCTTTCTTT. The rearrangement links TRBV14 to TRBJ1-1; D unresolved. The CDR3 consists of 16 residues. Trimming took 3 bases from V and 3 from J, leaving 17 bases between them. Germline V CDR1 and CDR2: SGHDN, FVKESK.